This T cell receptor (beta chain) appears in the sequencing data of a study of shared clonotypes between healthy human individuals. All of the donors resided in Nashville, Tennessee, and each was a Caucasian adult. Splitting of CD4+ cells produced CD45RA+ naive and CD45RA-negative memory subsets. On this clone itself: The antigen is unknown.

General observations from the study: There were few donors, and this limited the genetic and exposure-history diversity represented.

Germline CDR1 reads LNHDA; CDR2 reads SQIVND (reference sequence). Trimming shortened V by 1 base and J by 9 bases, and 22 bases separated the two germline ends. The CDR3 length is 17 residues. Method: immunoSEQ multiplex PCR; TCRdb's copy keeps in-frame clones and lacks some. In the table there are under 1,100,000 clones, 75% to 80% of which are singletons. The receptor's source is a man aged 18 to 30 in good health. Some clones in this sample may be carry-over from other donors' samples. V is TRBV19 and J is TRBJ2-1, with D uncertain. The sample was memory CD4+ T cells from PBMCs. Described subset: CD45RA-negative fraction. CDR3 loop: CASSIVATTSPPGEQFF. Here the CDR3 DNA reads TGTGCCAGTAGTATAGTAGCCACCACCAGCCCTCCCGGTGAGCAGTTCTTC.